This TCR beta chain comes out of a study of blood T cells in healthy people across ages. Study-wide findings and caveats: A conclusive naive versus antigen-experienced comparison was prevented by the unsorted PBMCs.

Germline CDR1 SGDLS, CDR2 YYNGEE. The CDR3 loop spans 15 amino acids. The V and J ends lost 0 bases and 6 bases, in that order; junction bases with no gene match: 6. A word on this clonotype: Antigen: not known.

A second roughly 7 to 12 cycle PCR used barcoded and J-beta primers. MiXCR was run by TCRdb on the 5' RACE reads, yielding one entry per CDR3 protein. The sample shows around 1,700,000 distinct CDR3 sequences, 25% to 30% of them seen only once. This sequence joins TRBV9 and TRBJ2-1; 7 bases line up with TRBD2. This clonotype was sampled from a woman in her 30s in good health. Material: blood. CDR3 nucleotide sequence: TGTGCCAGCAGCGTAGCCAGCGGGACCGTCAATGAGCAGTTCTTC. Residues: CASSVASGTVNEQFF.